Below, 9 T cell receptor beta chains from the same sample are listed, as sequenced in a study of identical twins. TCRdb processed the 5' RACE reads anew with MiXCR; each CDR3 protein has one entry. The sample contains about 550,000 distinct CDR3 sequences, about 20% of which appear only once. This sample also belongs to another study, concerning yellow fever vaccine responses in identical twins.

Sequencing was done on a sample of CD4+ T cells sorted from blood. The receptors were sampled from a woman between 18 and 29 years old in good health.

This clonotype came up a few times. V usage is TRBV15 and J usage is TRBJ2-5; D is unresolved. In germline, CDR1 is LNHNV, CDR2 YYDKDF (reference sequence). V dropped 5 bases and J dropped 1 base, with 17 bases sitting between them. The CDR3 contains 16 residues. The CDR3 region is CATSPAPSGLQETQYF. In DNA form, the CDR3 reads TGTGCCACCAGCCCAGCCCCCTCCGGGCTCCAAGAGACCCAGTACTTC.

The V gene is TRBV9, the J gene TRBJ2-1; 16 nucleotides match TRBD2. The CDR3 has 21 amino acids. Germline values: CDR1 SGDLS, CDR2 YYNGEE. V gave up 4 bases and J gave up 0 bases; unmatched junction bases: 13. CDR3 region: CASSSRLGLAGGFSSYNEQFF. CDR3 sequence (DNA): TGTGCCAGCAGCAGCCGTTTGGGACTAGCGGGAGGGTTTAGCTCCTACAATGAGCAGTTCTTC.

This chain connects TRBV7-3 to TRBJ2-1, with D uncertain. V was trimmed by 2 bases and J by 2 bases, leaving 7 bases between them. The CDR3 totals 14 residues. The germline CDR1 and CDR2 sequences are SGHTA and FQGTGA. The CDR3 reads CASSLGFTYNEQFF. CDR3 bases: TGTGCCAGCAGCTTAGGGTTTACCTACAATGAGCAGTTCTTC.

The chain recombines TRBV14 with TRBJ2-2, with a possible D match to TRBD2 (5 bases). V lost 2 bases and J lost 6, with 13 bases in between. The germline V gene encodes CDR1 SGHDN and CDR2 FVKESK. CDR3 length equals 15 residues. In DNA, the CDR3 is TGTGCCAGCAGCCAAAATAGGGCGAGGGCCGGGGAGCTGTTTTTT. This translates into CASSQNRARAGELFF.

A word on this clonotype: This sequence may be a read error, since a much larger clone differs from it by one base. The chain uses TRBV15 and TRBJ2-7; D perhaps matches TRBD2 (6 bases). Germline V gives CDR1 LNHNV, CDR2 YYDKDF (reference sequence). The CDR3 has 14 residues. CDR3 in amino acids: CATSRDRGSHEHYF. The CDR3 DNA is TGTGCCACCAGCAGAGATCGGGGGTCTCATGAGCACTACTTC.

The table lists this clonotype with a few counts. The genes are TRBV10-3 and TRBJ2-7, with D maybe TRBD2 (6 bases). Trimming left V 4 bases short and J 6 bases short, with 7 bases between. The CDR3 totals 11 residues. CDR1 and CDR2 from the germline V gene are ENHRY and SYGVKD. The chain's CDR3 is CAISGGVEQYV. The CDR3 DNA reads TGTGCCATCAGTGGGGGGGTCGAGCAGTACGTC.

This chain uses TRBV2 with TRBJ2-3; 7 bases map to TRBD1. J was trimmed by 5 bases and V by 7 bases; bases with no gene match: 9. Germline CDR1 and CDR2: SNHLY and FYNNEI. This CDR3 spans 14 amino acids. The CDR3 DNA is TGTGCCAGCACACAGGGGCCATTCGGAGATACGCAGTATTTT. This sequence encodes CASTQGPFGDTQYF.

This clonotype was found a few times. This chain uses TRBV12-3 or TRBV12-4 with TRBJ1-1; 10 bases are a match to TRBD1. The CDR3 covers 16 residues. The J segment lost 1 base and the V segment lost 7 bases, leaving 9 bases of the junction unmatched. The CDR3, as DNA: TGTGCCAGCACCCTGACAGGGGGCGCAAAGAACACTGAAGCTTTCTTT. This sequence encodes CASTLTGGAKNTEAFF.

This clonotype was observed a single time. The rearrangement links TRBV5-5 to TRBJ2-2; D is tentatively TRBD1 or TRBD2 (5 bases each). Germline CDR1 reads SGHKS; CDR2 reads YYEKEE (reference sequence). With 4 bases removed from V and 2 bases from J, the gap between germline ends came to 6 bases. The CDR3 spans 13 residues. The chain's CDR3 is CASSGDNTGELFF. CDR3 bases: TGTGCCAGCAGCGGGGACAACACCGGGGAGCTGTTTTTT.